The present T cell receptor (beta chain) was sequenced within a study of shared clonotypes between healthy human individuals. The run depth of the assay was deep. Produced via immunoSEQ multiplex PCR; TCRdb's table is partial and in-frame only. The sample gives roughly 2 million clones, approximately 94% of which show up once; roughly 1% is in the top ten. CD8 cells classed as naive were CD45RO-negative and positively selected for CCR7, excluding terminally differentiated effector memory CD45RA+ cells. CDR3 length: 15 amino acids. V was trimmed by 0 bases and J by 3 bases, leaving 13 bases between them. Germline V lookup: CDR1 SGHRS, CDR2 YFSETQ. Notes on this clone: Its antigen is unknown.

Findings of the study overall: Between a few donors, naive CD4 clonotypes were shared at a level of about 5%. Clonotypes shared by all four sorted-subset donors had higher generation probabilities than non-shared clonotypes.

This receptor was identified in a man younger than 35 in good health. Input material: naive CD8+ T cells sorted from blood. J is TRBJ2-7 and V is TRBV5-1; D may match TRBD1 or TRBD2 (5 bases each). The CDR3 protein is CASSLGDGESYEQYF. The CDR3 region has the DNA TGCGCCAGCAGCTTGGGGGACGGCGAAAGCTACGAGCAGTACTTC.